This T cell receptor (beta chain) came from a study of CD8 T cells in Susac syndrome. General study results and limits: The study conceded that its TCR sequencing and HLA analysis involved relatively few individuals.

Germline values: CDR1 MDHEN, CDR2 SYDVKM. This CDR3 is 15 amino acids long. With 5 bases clipped from V and 4 bases from J, the junction kept 7 bases outside the gene matches. The authors carried out high-throughput sequencing of TCR beta. They applied it to CD8+ and CD4+ T cells obtained from blood. The RNA, about 0.5 to 1 ug, was put through reverse transcription using random hexamers. An immunoSEQ multiplex PCR amplified TCR beta CDR3 over 54 Vbeta and 13 Jbeta. TCRdb recomputed calls from the immunoSEQ multiplex PCR reads with MiXCR, one row per CDR3 protein. The sample lists approximately 110,000 distinct CDR3 sequences, approximately 93% seen once, with more than 0.25% in the top ten. The sample holds one count of this clonotype. What it binds is not known.

The chain is built from TRBV28 and TRBJ2-3; TRBD1 matches 9 bases. Sequencing was carried out using CD8+ T cells from PBMCs. This receptor was identified in a human donor with multiple sclerosis. The CDR3 bases are TGTGCCAGCAGTCCGACAGGGGGAAAAGCAGATACGCAGTATTTT. Translating gives CASSPTGGKADTQYF.